The entry below gives a single T cell receptor (beta chain) sequence along with its context. Its matching antigen is unknown. Tens of thousands of T cell genomes (around 200 ng DNA) went into each sorted-subset replicate. The table came from immunoSEQ multiplex PCR; TCRdb's copy has only in-frame clones and leaves some out. The sample holds over 2 million clones, roughly 95% seen once. The data were taken from a study of shared clonotypes between healthy human individuals. For the study at large: Three men and a couple of women, aged 18 to 49, were donors. Study results and caveats: Clonotypes that were shared across a handful of donors made up about 5.1% of naive CD4 clonotypes.

Germline V CDR1 and CDR2: MDHEN, SYDVKM. The CDR3 consists of 14 residues. Trimming took off 5 bases at V and 16 bases at J, with 21 bases between the two ends. This receptor was obtained from a man aged 18 to 35 in good health. The chain joins TRBV28 to TRBJ1-6; possible D gene TRBD1, 6 bases. Material for sequencing was naive CD4+ T cells sorted from blood. The subset: CD45RA+ positively selected. The CDR3 DNA is TGTGCCAGCAGTGATGGGACAACGAACCCGATTCTCCACTTT. Encoded protein: CASSDGTTNPILHF.